Sequencing of this T cell receptor beta chain was carried out in a study of early T cells in non-severe SARS-CoV-2 infection. TCRdb used MiXCR to reprocess the 5' RACE reads, holding one entry per CDR3 protein. The data hold about 31,000 distinct CDR3 sequences, with under 6% observed a single time. CDR1 and CDR2 from the germline V gene are MDHEN and SYDVKM. The CDR3 spans 13 residues. Trimming pared 3 bases from V and 7 bases from J, leaving 10 bases between. In its sample, this clonotype was seen a few times. The chain recombines TRBV28 with TRBJ1-5; D uncertain. The clonotype was recovered from an adult who was a healthcare worker with PCR-confirmed SARS-CoV-2 infection or an uninfected control (not recorded which). Input material: whole blood. In DNA, the CDR3 is TGTGCCAGCAGTTTTGGGGTCAGACAGCCCCAGCATTTT. The encoded protein is CASSFGVRQPQHF.